Below, 12 T cell receptor beta chains from the same sample are listed, as sequenced in a study of identifying expanded T cells in peripheral blood. Clones were read by immunoSEQ multiplex PCR, and TCRdb kept only the in-frame ones, dropping some. This table holds around 120,000 clones, around 88% found once. Source material: blood. The receptor source for this set is a person between 18 and 75 years old in good health.

This rearrangement joins TRBV6-1 to TRBJ1-1, with D possibly being TRBD1 (5 bases). Germline V CDR1 and CDR2: MNHNS, SASEGT. V was clipped by 6 bases and J by 8 bases, with 19 bases between them. The CDR3 sequence is 14 residues long. This chain's CDR3 is CASREPGVGVEAFF. Here the CDR3 DNA reads TGTGCCAGCAGGGAGCCCGGGGTAGGGGTAGAAGCTTTCTTT.

This chain links TRBV29-1 with TRBJ2-5; TRBD1 agrees at 8 bases. Germline lookup yields CDR1 SQVTM and CDR2 ANQGSEA. After removal of 3 bases from V and 4 bases from J, the junction contained 10 bases not matched to a gene. This CDR3 spans 15 amino acids. CDR3 sequence: CSVDHSTRGRETQYF. The DNA for the CDR3 is TGCAGCGTTGATCACTCGACCAGGGGGCGAGAGACCCAGTACTTC.

The chain has TRBV28 and TRBJ2-7; 11 bases are shared with TRBD2. V was pared by 6 bases and J by 4 bases, with 17 bases of the junction left unmatched. The CDR3 covers 18 residues. CDR1 and CDR2 from the germline V gene are MDHEN and SYDVKM. In nucleotides, the CDR3 is TGTGCCAGCAGAAATTCCAAGGGGGCTAGCGGGAGGAGGTACGAGCAGTACTTC. It is translated as CASRNSKGASGRRYEQYF.

The chain carries TRBV28 and TRBJ2-2; 9 bases match TRBD2. The germline gives CDR1 MDHEN, CDR2 SYDVKM. The CDR3 totals 17 residues. V shed 1 base and J 7 bases; nucleotides not matched to a gene: 10. The CDR3 reads CASSLLLSGGNVGELFF. The CDR3 DNA reads as TGTGCCAGCAGTTTATTGCTAAGCGGGGGGAATGTCGGGGAGCTGTTTTTT.

Concerning this clone itself: The junction and the germline gene differ at one end; a read error may be behind it. The chain links TRBV6-1 to TRBJ2-4; unclear D gene. The germline V gene has CDR1 MNHNS and CDR2 SASEGT. This CDR3 region has 16 residues. The CDR3: CASGEPRSLAKNIQYF. CDR3 DNA: TGTGCCAGCGGTGAGCCGCGATCCCTAGCCAAAAACATTCAGTACTTC.

The CDR3 nucleotides are TGTGCCAGCAGCCAAGATTGGGGCGATGGGGTCACCGGGGAGCTGTTTTTT. Translation: CASSQDWGDGVTGELFF. This rearrangement joins TRBV14 to TRBJ2-2, with a weak D call TRBD1 (5 bases). Germline lookup yields CDR1 SGHDN and CDR2 FVKESK. V was pared by 0 bases and J by 4 bases, with 15 bases between. There are 17 residues in the CDR3.

Only a few counts were recorded for this clone. The genes are TRBV28 and TRBJ2-7; 7 bases agree with TRBD1. This CDR3 comprises 14 residues. The V gene's germline CDR1 is MDHEN and CDR2 SYDVKM. V dropped 6 bases and J dropped 2; count of bases not matched to a gene: 7. The CDR3 here is CASRLGQQTYEQYF. In DNA, the CDR3 is TGTGCCAGCAGGCTGGGACAGCAGACCTACGAGCAGTACTTC.

This chain uses TRBV5-6 with TRBJ1-2, with D possibly being TRBD1 (5 bases). Germline lookup yields CDR1 SGHDT and CDR2 YYEEEE. The CDR3 has 13 amino acids. Trimming pared 7 bases from V and 7 bases from J, leaving 17 bases between. The CDR3 reads CASRGGSLRGYTF. The CDR3 DNA sequence: TGTGCCAGCCGTGGGGGGAGTCTACGTGGCTACACCTTC.

This clone was seen only once. V is TRBV6-5 and J is TRBJ2-7, with 8 positions matching TRBD1. Germline-derived CDR1 and CDR2 are MNHEY and SVGAGI. Trimming cost V 2 bases and J 2 bases; bases outside gene matches: 2. This CDR3 has 14 amino acids. The CDR3 spells CASSYGQGPYEQYF. CDR3 DNA sequence: TGTGCCAGCAGTTACGGACAGGGCCCCTACGAGCAGTACTTC.

Here the CDR3 DNA reads TGCGCCAGCAGCATCGGGACTAGCGGGCTTACAGATACGCAGTATTTT. It is translated as CASSIGTSGLTDTQYF. This chain uses TRBV5-1 with TRBJ2-3, with TRBD2 matching over 12 bases. The CDR3 has 16 residues. Per the germline V gene, CDR1 is SGHRS and CDR2 is YFSETQ. The V segment lost 4 bases and the J segment 3 bases; nucleotides outside the gene matches: 6.

This chain connects TRBV28 to TRBJ2-7, with 9 positions matching TRBD2. The CDR3 extends over 15 amino acids. Germline assignment: CDR1 MDHEN and CDR2 SYDVKM. Trimming cost V 2 bases and J 0 bases; bases outside gene matches: 2. The CDR3 DNA follows: TGTGCCAGCAGTTTAACTAGCGGGTCCTCCTACGAGCAGTACTTC. It codes for CASSLTSGSSYEQYF.

The chain links TRBV27 to TRBJ2-3; D is unclear. The CDR3 is made up of 12 amino acids. The germline gives CDR1 MNHEY, CDR2 SMNVEV (reference sequence). Trimming shortened V by 5 bases and J by 2 bases, and 5 bases separated the two germline ends. This CDR3 reads CASSRTTDTQYF. DNA for the CDR3: TGTGCCAGCAGTCGAACCACAGATACGCAGTATTTT.